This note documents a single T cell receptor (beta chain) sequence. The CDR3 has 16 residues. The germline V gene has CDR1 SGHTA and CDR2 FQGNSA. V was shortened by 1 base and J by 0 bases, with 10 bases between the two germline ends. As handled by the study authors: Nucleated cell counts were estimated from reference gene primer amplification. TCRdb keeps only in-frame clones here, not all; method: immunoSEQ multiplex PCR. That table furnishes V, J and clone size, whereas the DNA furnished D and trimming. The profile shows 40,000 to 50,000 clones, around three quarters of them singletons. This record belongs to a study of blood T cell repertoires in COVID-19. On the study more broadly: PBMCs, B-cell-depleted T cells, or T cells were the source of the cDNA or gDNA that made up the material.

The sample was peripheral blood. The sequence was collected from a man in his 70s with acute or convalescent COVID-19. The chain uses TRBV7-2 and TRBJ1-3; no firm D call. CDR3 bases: TGTGCCAGCAGCTTAGGGTCCGCGATCTCTGGAAACACCATATATTTT. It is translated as CASSLGSAISGNTIYF. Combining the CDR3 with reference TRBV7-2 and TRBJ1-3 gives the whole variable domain GAGVSQSPSNKVTEKGKDVELRCDPISGHTALYWYRQSLGQGLEFLIYFQGNSAPDKSGLPSDRFSAERTGGSVSTLTIQRTQQEDSAVYLCASSLGSAISGNTIYFGEGSWLTVV.